A selection of T cell receptor beta chains follows, all from one sample in a study of shared clonotypes between healthy human individuals. Repertoires were generated with immunoSEQ multiplex PCR, while TCRdb's copy carries only in-frame clones and drops some. The repertoire holds about 470,000 clones, with about 76% as singletons. Sequencing was carried out using PBMCs. The receptors derive from a woman between 40 and 55 years old in good health. Some clones in this sample may be carry-over from other donors' samples. CDR3s include the opening cysteine and the closing phenylalanine or tryptophan.

v_call	j_call	cdr3_aa
TRBV28	TRBJ1-5	CASSLATGLNQPQHF
TRBV5-6	TRBJ1-2	CASSSGVNYGYTF
TRBV6-1	TRBJ1-1	CASKRGSQTEAFF
TRBV7-8	TRBJ1-4	CASSLVGDNEKLFF
TRBV19	TRBJ2-3	CASTVGFGTDTQYF
TRBV28	TRBJ1-1	CASSTRDRGPSRTEAFF
TRBV7-2	TRBJ1-2	CASSLVGGGGYTF
TRBV4-1	TRBJ2-1	CASSQDVRVRPYNEQFF
TRBV4-2	TRBJ2-7	CASSQNVGGYEQYF
TRBV2	TRBJ1-5	CASSPGLADQPQHF
TRBV5-1	TRBJ2-5	CASSRFGSETQYF
TRBV10-3	TRBJ2-2	CAISRDTTGELFF
TRBV5-1	TRBJ2-3	CASSRVGFTDTQYF
TRBV29-1	.	CSVEVPGTYEQYF
TRBV7-9	TRBJ2-7	CASSPRTQGGNLQYF
TRBV5-1	TRBJ1-1	CASSLAPTGGTEAFF
TRBV21-1	TRBJ1-4	CASSKGGRVFEKLFF
TRBV28	TRBJ1-4	CASSLMGEKLFF